The next 29 T cell receptor beta chains were all read from a single sample in a study of shared clonotypes between healthy human individuals. This table comes from immunoSEQ multiplex PCR, and its TCRdb copy is limited to in-frame clones, with some not included. This table holds millions of clones, around nine tenths found once. The sequenced sample was naive CD4+ T cells sorted from blood. Stated subset: CD45RA+ positively selected. The receptors come from a man aged 18 to 29 in good health.

The chain uses TRBV30 and TRBJ1-2; D not certain. The CDR3 consists of 14 residues. CDR1 GTSNPN and CDR2 SVGIG come from the germline V gene (reference sequence). V gave up 4 bases and J gave up 0 bases, with 12 bases separating them. The chain's CDR3 is CAWTVRRANYGYTF. The CDR3, as DNA: TGTGCCTGGACTGTAAGGCGAGCTAACTATGGCTACACCTTC.

V gene TRBV9 combines with J gene TRBJ1-3; D perhaps matches TRBD1 (5 bases). CDR1 and CDR2 from the germline V gene are SGDLS and YYNGEE. The CDR3 totals 15 residues. V was shortened by 3 bases and J by 0 bases, with 10 bases between the two germline ends. CDR3 protein: CASSGDVYSGNTIYF. The CDR3 DNA sequence: TGTGCCAGCAGCGGGGACGTATACTCTGGAAACACCATATATTTT.

A single count supports this clone. The chain links TRBV5-1 to TRBJ1-2; the match to TRBD1 covers 9 bases. V was pared by 4 bases and J by 7 bases, with 8 bases of the junction left unmatched. This CDR3 has 14 amino acids. Germline assignment: CDR1 SGHRS and CDR2 YFSETQ. The CDR3 reads CASSPRDRAGGYTF. The DNA of the CDR3 is TGCGCCAGCAGCCCCCGGGACAGGGCTGGTGGCTACACCTTC.

V gene TRBV4-2 combines with J gene TRBJ2-3, with D possibly TRBD2 on 7 matching bases. The ends were cut back, 1 base at V and 5 bases at J, with 13 bases in the middle. The CDR3 totals 15 residues. Per the germline V gene, CDR1 is LGHNA and CDR2 is YNFKEQ. CDR3 sequence (DNA): TGTGCCAGCAGCCAAGGGGGGGGCCGCAGAGATACGCAGTATTTT. This translates into CASSQGGGRRDTQYF.

The V gene is TRBV25-1, the J gene TRBJ2-4, with a possible D match to TRBD1 (5 bases). V lost 1 base to trimming and J lost 0 bases, with 10 bases between them. This CDR3 is built from 16 residues. Germline lookup yields CDR1 MGHDK and CDR2 SYGVNS. In nucleotides, the CDR3 is TGTGCCAGCAGTGAATTAGACAGCCTAGCCAAAAACATTCAGTACTTC. This gives the protein CASSELDSLAKNIQYF.

CDR3 region: CASSLVGDQPQHF. CDR3 coding DNA: TGTGCCAGCAGCTTAGTGGGGGATCAGCCCCAGCATTTT. V usage is TRBV7-6 and J usage is TRBJ1-5; the D gene is possibly TRBD1 (5 bases). Germline V gene lookup returns CDR1 SGHVS and CDR2 FNYEAQ. This CDR3 region has 13 residues. Between the trimmed V and J ends, which lost 1 base and 5 bases, there was a span of 6 bases.

The rearrangement links TRBV5-8 to TRBJ2-3, with a possible D match to TRBD2 (5 bases). Trimming removed 5 bases at V and 0 bases at J, with 10 bases between. The CDR3 totals 14 residues. Per the germline V gene, CDR1 is SGHTS and CDR2 is YDEGEE. DNA of the CDR3: TGTGCCAGCAGTGGAGGCAGGAGCACAGATACGCAGTATTTT. Translation: CASSGGRSTDTQYF.

This chain joins TRBV6-1 and TRBJ2-7; tentative D call: TRBD1 (6 bases). The CDR3 is 14 residues long. From germline, CDR1 is MNHNS and CDR2 SASEGT. Trimming shortened V by 0 bases and J by 3 bases, and 9 bases separated the two germline ends. CDR3 sequence: CASSEAWDIYEQYF. In nucleotides, the CDR3 is TGTGCCAGCAGTGAAGCGTGGGACATCTACGAGCAGTACTTC.

The gene calls are TRBV7-2 and TRBJ2-7, with 10 bases lining up with TRBD2. The V gene end was trimmed by 5 bases and the J gene end by 6 bases; junction bases not matched to a gene: 7. This CDR3 spans 14 amino acids. The germline CDR1 and CDR2 sequences are SGHTA and FQGNSA. The CDR3, as DNA: TGTGCCAGCAGCCCCGGACTAGCGGCCTTCGAGCAGTACTTC. Its translation is CASSPGLAAFEQYF.

This clone was counted once. The rearrangement uses TRBV6-6 and TRBJ2-6; D is possibly TRBD2 (6 bases). Germline V gene data show CDR1 as MNHNY and CDR2 as SVGAGI (reference sequence). V was cut by 6 bases and J by 2 bases, with 8 bases left in between. The CDR3 extends over 14 amino acids. CDR3 region: CASRTGAGANVLTF. The CDR3 DNA sequence: TGTGCCAGCAGGACGGGGGCTGGGGCCAACGTCCTGACTTTC.

V usage is TRBV5-1 and J usage is TRBJ2-3; D unclear. V lost 0 bases to trimming and J lost 9 bases, with 11 bases between them. CDR1 SGHRS and CDR2 YFSETQ come from the germline V gene. There are 13 residues in the CDR3. This chain's CDR3 is CASSLATSATQYF. The CDR3 DNA follows: TGCGCCAGCAGCTTGGCTACGAGCGCGACGCAGTATTTT.

V usage is TRBV27 and J usage is TRBJ1-1; D not resolved. V was trimmed by 2 bases and J by 4 bases, leaving 14 bases between them. The length of the CDR3 is 15 residues. Per the germline V gene, CDR1 is MNHEY and CDR2 is SMNVEV (reference sequence). CDR3 nucleotides: TGTGCCAGCAGTTTACTTGGGGTATTGGGCACTGAAGCTTTCTTT. Amino acids: CASSLLGVLGTEAFF.

In the case of this clone: Other DNA sequences from this sample encode an identical CDR3 as well. The chain combines TRBV7-2 with TRBJ2-7, with TRBD2 matching 8 bases. V dropped 4 bases and J dropped 4; count of bases not matched to a gene: 3. Germline lookup yields CDR1 SGHTA and CDR2 FQGNSA. The CDR3 runs to 13 residues. The DNA of the CDR3 is TGTGCCAGCAGCTCAACGGGGGGGTACGAGCAGTACTTC. Translating gives CASSSTGGYEQYF.

Points on this clone: This specimen includes other DNA sequences encoding the same CDR3. The rearrangement links TRBV28 to TRBJ2-1; perhaps TRBD1 as D (7 bases). The germline gives CDR1 MDHEN, CDR2 SYDVKM. The ends were cut back, 9 bases at V and 1 base at J, with 13 bases in the middle. This CDR3 region has 14 residues. This chain's CDR3 is CASSPGGSYNEQFF. The CDR3, as DNA: TGTGCCAGTTCTCCAGGGGGGTCCTACAATGAGCAGTTCTTC. The whole variable domain, remainder taken from reference TRBV28 and TRBJ2-1, is DVKVTQSSRYLVKRTGEKVFLECVQDMDHENMFWYRQDPGLGLRLIYFSYDVKMKEKGDIPEGYSVSREKKERFSLILESASTNQTSMYLCASSPGGSYNEQFFGPGTRLTVL.

The CDR3 loop reads CASSLGGLPVSGNTIYF. DNA of the CDR3: TGTGCCAGCAGCTTAGGGGGACTCCCGGTCTCTGGAAACACCATATATTTT. The genes are TRBV11-2 and TRBJ1-3; D might be TRBD1 (5 bases). V dropped 1 base and J dropped 0 bases, with 13 bases sitting between them. The CDR3 has 17 amino acids. Germline V gene lookup returns CDR1 SGHAT and CDR2 FQNNGV.

The chain employs TRBV5-6 and TRBJ2-5; a weak D match, TRBD2 (6 bases). Germline CDR1 SGHDT, CDR2 YYEEEE. The CDR3 runs 16 residues. Trimming left V 0 bases short and J 0 bases short, with 12 bases between. CDR3 nucleotides: TGTGCCAGCAGCTTGGGGGTGGGGAGGTACCAAGAGACCCAGTACTTC. Its protein product is CASSLGVGRYQETQYF.

The chain is built from TRBV29-1 and TRBJ2-7; tentatively, D is TRBD1 or TRBD2 (5 bases each). The ends were cut back, 3 bases at V and 6 bases at J, with 15 bases in the middle. CDR3 size: 13 residues. Looked up from germline, CDR1 is SQVTM and CDR2 is ANQGSEA. CDR3 coding DNA: TGCAGCGTTGAGTCCCGGGGCACGGGCGAGCAGTACTTC. Residues: CSVESRGTGEQYF.

V usage is TRBV11-2 and J usage is TRBJ2-6; TRBD1 matches 9 bases. CDR1 is SGHAT and CDR2 is FQNNGV in the germline V gene. With 5 bases clipped from V and 2 bases from J, the junction kept 7 bases outside the gene matches. The CDR3 is 17 residues long. CDR3 bases: TGTGCCAGCAGCAAAAGGGACAGGGAAGCTGGGGCCAACGTCCTGACTTTC. It specifies CASSKRDREAGANVLTF. The whole variable domain, remainder taken from reference TRBV11-2 and TRBJ2-6, is EAGVAQSPRYKIIEKRQSVAFWCNPISGHATLYWYQQILGQGPKLLIQFQNNGVVDDSQLPKDRFSAERLKGVDSTLKIQPAKLEDSAVYLCASSKRDREAGANVLTFGAGSRLTVL.

This chain uses TRBV30 with TRBJ2-1; D is perhaps TRBD1 (6 bases). This CDR3 region has 12 residues. V lost 5 bases and J lost 4, with 9 bases in between. Germline V gene data show CDR1 as GTSNPN and CDR2 as SVGIG (reference sequence). The CDR3 loop is CAWGQRYNEQFF. CDR3 in DNA: TGTGCCTGGGGACAGAGATACAATGAGCAGTTCTTC.

For this clone: The sample has other DNA sequences that encode this CDR3 too. V is TRBV19 and J is TRBJ2-5; D is perhaps TRBD1 (5 bases). The germline CDR1 and CDR2 sequences are LNHDA and SQIVND (reference sequence). Trimming left V 4 bases short and J 5 bases short, with 11 bases between. The CDR3 loop spans 13 amino acids. The CDR3, as DNA: TGTGCCAGTAGTAGGGGCGCCGGGGAGACCCAGTACTTC. This sequence encodes CASSRGAGETQYF. The entire variable domain, with the rest obtained from reference TRBV19 and TRBJ2-5, is as follows: DGGITQSPKYLFRKEGQNVTLSCEQNLNHDAMYWYRQDPGQGLRLIYYSQIVNDFQKGDIAEGYSVSREKKESFPLTVTSAQKNPTAFYLCASSRGAGETQYFGPGTRLLVL.

The chain employs TRBV2 and TRBJ1-5; D ambiguous. The V gene lost 3 bases and the J gene lost 5 bases, with 14 bases spanning the gap. CDR1 is SNHLY and CDR2 is FYNNEI in the germline V gene. The CDR3 runs 15 residues. CDR3 nucleotide sequence: TGTGCCAGCAGTGATACCGCATCTTACTATCAGCCCCAGCATTTT. This codes for CASSDTASYYQPQHF.

The V and J genes are TRBV30 and TRBJ2-7; possibly TRBD1 for D (6 bases). V shed 0 bases and J shed 7 bases, with 16 bases lying between them. Germline CDR1 GTSNPN, CDR2 SVGIG (reference sequence). The CDR3 extends over 14 amino acids. The CDR3 sequence: CAWSVGVGAGEQYF. CDR3 coding DNA: TGTGCCTGGAGTGTTGGAGTGGGGGCCGGGGAGCAGTACTTC.

The chain recombines TRBV5-4 with TRBJ1-1, with no clear D. This CDR3 contains 15 residues. V was shortened by 4 bases and J by 1 base, with 14 bases between the two germline ends. CDR1 is SGHNT, CDR2 YYREEE, per germline (reference sequence). CDR3 nucleotides: TGTGCCAGCAGCGTGGATGGAGACAAGAACACTGAAGCTTTCTTT. Encoded protein: CASSVDGDKNTEAFF. Full variable domain (rest looked up from reference TRBV5-4 and TRBJ1-1): ETGVTQSPTHLIKTRGQQVTLRCSSQSGHNTVSWYQQALGQGPQFIFQYYREEENGRGNFPPRFSGLQFPNYSSELNVNALELDDSALYLCASSVDGDKNTEAFFGQGTRLTVV.

This clone has more than one count but fewer than ten. The rearrangement links TRBV5-4 to TRBJ1-1; D unresolved. Trimming pared 4 bases from V and 1 base from J, leaving 14 bases between. Germline assignment: CDR1 SGHNT and CDR2 YYREEE (reference sequence). The CDR3 totals 15 residues. CDR3 loop: CASSPRTETNTEAFF. CDR3 bases: TGTGCCAGCAGCCCCCGGACGGAGACGAACACTGAAGCTTTCTTT.

This chain joins TRBV10-3 and TRBJ1-4; D unresolved. This CDR3 region has 14 residues. Per the germline V gene, CDR1 is ENHRY and CDR2 is SYGVKD. Trimming left V 2 bases short and J 8 bases short, with 12 bases between. DNA for the CDR3: TGTGCCATCAGTGAGAACCATCCGGCCGAAAAACTGTTTTTT. The encoded protein is CAISENHPAEKLFF.

The sample holds one count of this clone. The same CDR3 arises from other DNA sequences in this sample as well. The rearrangement joins TRBV10-3 to TRBJ2-7; 8 nucleotides match TRBD2. The CDR3 sequence is 12 residues long. CDR1 and CDR2 from the germline V gene are ENHRY and SYGVKD. The J segment lost 7 bases and the V segment lost 3 bases, leaving 2 bases of the junction unmatched. CDR3 sequence reads: CAISDGGVEQYF. The CDR3 nucleotides are TGTGCCATCAGTGACGGGGGGGTGGAGCAGTACTTC.

V and J are TRBV5-1 and TRBJ2-7; D perhaps matches TRBD2 (6 bases). With 0 bases removed from V and 6 bases from J, the gap between germline ends came to 16 bases. The CDR3 totals 15 residues. Germline CDR1 SGHRS, CDR2 YFSETQ. The CDR3 region is CASSLGERWGGEQYF. CDR3 DNA sequence: TGCGCCAGCAGCTTGGGAGAGAGGTGGGGAGGCGAGCAGTACTTC.

The V gene is TRBV2, the J gene TRBJ2-5; D is possibly TRBD2 (6 bases). There are 14 residues in the CDR3. V shed 3 bases and J shed 3 bases, with 11 bases lying between them. The V gene's germline CDR1 is SNHLY and CDR2 FYNNEI. DNA of the CDR3: TGTGCCAGCAGTGATGGGACTCACGAAGAGACCCAGTACTTC. Translating gives CASSDGTHEETQYF.

Points on this clone: Other DNA sequences in the sample encode the same CDR3. This chain uses TRBV9 with TRBJ2-7; TRBD1 is a possible D gene (5 bases). V was trimmed by 0 bases and J by 1 base, leaving 8 bases between them. There are 14 residues in the CDR3. Per germline, CDR1 SGDLS and CDR2 YYNGEE. CDR3: CASSVGGLSYEQYF. The DNA for the CDR3 is TGTGCCAGCAGCGTAGGGGGCCTGTCCTACGAGCAGTACTTC.